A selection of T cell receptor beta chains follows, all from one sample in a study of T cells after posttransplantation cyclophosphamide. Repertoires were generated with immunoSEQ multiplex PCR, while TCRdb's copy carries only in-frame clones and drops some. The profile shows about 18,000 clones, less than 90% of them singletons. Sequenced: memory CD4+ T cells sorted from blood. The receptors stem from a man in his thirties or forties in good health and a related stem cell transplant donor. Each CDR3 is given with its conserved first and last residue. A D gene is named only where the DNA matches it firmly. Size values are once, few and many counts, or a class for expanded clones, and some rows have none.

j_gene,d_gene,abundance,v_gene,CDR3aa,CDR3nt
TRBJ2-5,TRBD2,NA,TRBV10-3,CATGRPSGDQETQYF,TGTGCCACCGGGCGACCTAGCGGGGACCAAGAGACCCAGTACTTC
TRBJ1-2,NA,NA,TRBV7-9,CASSLDRVGYTF,TGTGCCAGCAGCTTAGACAGGGTAGGCTACACCTTC
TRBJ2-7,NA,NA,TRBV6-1,CASSEWGRNYEQYF,TGTGCCAGCAGTGAATGGGGCAGAAACTACGAGCAGTACTTC
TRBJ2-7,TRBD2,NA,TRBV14,CASSQTQPGLRLEQYF,TGTGCCAGCAGCCAGACACAGCCGGGACTACGTCTCGAGCAGTACTTC
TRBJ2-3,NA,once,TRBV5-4,CASSLVERRGDTQYF,TGTGCCAGCAGCTTGGTCGAGCGGAGGGGAGATACGCAGTATTTT
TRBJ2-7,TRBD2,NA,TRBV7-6,CASSLVAGGSGEQYF,TGTGCCAGCAGCTTAGTTGCGGGGGGCAGTGGAGAGCAGTACTTC
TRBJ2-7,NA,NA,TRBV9,CASSVEQASYEQYF,TGTGCCAGCAGCGTAGAACAGGCCTCCTACGAGCAGTACTTC
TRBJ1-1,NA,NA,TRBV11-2,CASSESPGKGTEAFF,TGTGCCAGCAGCGAAAGTCCGGGGAAAGGCACTGAAGCTTTCTTT
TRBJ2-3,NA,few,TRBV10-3,CAISGARQGLSTTDTQYF,TGTGCCATCAGTGGGGCCCGACAGGGACTTTCCACCACAGATACGCAGTATTTT
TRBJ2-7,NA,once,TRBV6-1,CASKGLGYEQYF,TGTGCCAGTAAGGGACTGGGCTACGAGCAGTACTTC
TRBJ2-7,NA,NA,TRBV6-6,CASSYRAGKNYEQYF,TGTGCCAGCAGTTACAGGGCAGGGAAAAACTACGAGCAGTACTTC
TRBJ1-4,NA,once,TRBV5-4,CASSPGGVATGKLFF,TGTGCCAGCAGCCCGGGGGGGGTTGCTACTGGAAAACTGTTTTTT
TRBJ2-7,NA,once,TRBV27,CASSPVRSSYEQYF,TGTGCCAGCTCCCCCGTAAGGAGCTCCTACGAGCAGTACTTC
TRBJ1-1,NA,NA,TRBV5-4,CASSLATLGTEAFF,TGTGCCAGCAGCTTGGCTACCCTCGGGACTGAAGCTTTCTTT
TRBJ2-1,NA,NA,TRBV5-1,CASRFGGAFRNEQFF,TGCGCCAGCAGATTCGGAGGCGCTTTTAGGAATGAGCAGTTCTTC
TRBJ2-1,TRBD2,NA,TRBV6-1,CASWGMTSGAAEQFF,TGTGCCAGCTGGGGTATGACTAGCGGGGCCGCTGAGCAGTTCTTC
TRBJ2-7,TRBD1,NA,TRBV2,CASSEQGASVYEQYF,TGTGCCAGCAGTGAACAGGGGGCGTCGGTCTACGAGCAGTACTTC
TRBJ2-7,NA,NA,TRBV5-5,CASALGHVSYEQYF,TGTGCCAGCGCCCTGGGACACGTCTCCTACGAGCAGTACTTC
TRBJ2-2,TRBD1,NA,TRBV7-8,CASSATGIAGELFF,TGTGCCAGCAGCGCGACAGGGATCGCCGGGGAGCTGTTTTTT
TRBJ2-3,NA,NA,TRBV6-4,CASSEGGQIPGADTQYF,TGTGCCAGCAGTGAGGGTGGTCAGATCCCCGGGGCAGATACGCAGTATTTT
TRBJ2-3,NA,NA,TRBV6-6,CASSYAGNPTDTQYF,TGTGCCAGCAGTTACGCGGGCAACCCCACAGATACGCAGTATTTT
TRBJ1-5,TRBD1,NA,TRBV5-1,CASSVTGDPNQPQHF,TGCGCCAGCAGCGTGACAGGGGACCCCAATCAGCCCCAGCATTTT
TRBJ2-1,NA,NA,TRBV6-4,CASSPRQNSYNEQFF,TGTGCCAGCAGTCCTAGACAGAACTCCTACAATGAGCAGTTCTTC
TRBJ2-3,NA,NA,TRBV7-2,CASSFRRGGGTQYF,TGTGCCAGCAGCTTTAGGAGGGGGGGTGGTACGCAGTATTTT
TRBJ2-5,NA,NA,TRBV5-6,CASSSSLDSKQTQYF,TGTGCCAGCAGCTCCTCGCTGGACTCAAAGCAGACCCAGTACTTC
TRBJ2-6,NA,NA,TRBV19,CASSIPVISGANVLTF,TGTGCCAGTAGTATCCCCGTTATCTCTGGGGCCAACGTCCTGACTTTC
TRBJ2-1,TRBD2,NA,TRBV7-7,CASSVDSGGLNEQFF,TGTGCTAGCAGCGTTGATAGCGGGGGGCTCAATGAGCAGTTCTTC
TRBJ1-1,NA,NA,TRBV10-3,CAISSRATNTEAFF,TGTGCCATCAGCTCCAGGGCCACTAACACTGAAGCTTTCTTT
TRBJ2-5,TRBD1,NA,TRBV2,CASSEGRGYQETQYF,TGTGCCAGCAGTGAGGGCAGGGGGTACCAAGAGACCCAGTACTTC
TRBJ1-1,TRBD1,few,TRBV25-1,CASSEWGTGSTEAFF,TGTGCCAGCAGTGAATGGGGGACAGGGAGTACTGAAGCTTTCTTT